The 27 T cell receptor beta chains below come from one sample, sequenced in a study of spatial heterogeneity in lung cancer. Study outcomes and limitations: Expanded intratumoral alpha and beta TCR counts tracked tumor mutation counts.

TCRdb re-analysed the 5' RACE reads in MiXCR, keeping a single row per CDR3 protein. This table has 3,400 or so distinct CDR3 sequences, under 15% appearing once. Their antigens are not known. Time point of the sample: sample taken at primary tumor resection. The sequenced sample was lung tumor tissue, obtained at surgery. All receptors derive from a female donor with early-stage non-small cell lung cancer.

The sample holds many counts of this clonotype. Being off target in a library aimed at alpha chains, this beta chain has a size of little meaning. This chain joins TRBV6-5 and TRBJ1-1, with TRBD1 as a possible D gene (5 bases). The V gene lost 7 bases and the J gene lost 7 bases, with 10 bases spanning the gap. The CDR3 is made up of 11 amino acids. The V gene's germline CDR1 is MNHEY and CDR2 SVGAGI. The CDR3 DNA is TGTGCCAGCAACCTAAGGGGTGAAGCTTTCTTT. Translation gives CASNLRGEAFF.

There are a few counts of this clonotype. Because this beta chain is a stray read in a library intended to capture alpha chains, its abundance should not be given much weight. The chain links TRBV14 to TRBJ1-1; weak D call: TRBD1 (6 bases). The V and J ends lost 4 bases and 6 bases respectively, with 12 bases between them. The germline V gene has CDR1 SGHDN and CDR2 FVKESK. The CDR3 contains 13 residues. The CDR3 sequence: CASSPADSAEAFF. CDR3 bases: TGTGCCAGCAGCCCCGCGGACAGCGCTGAAGCTTTCTTT.

This clonotype was recorded many times. With the library built for alpha chains, this beta chain is off target and its frequency is not meaningful. This chain links TRBV2 with TRBJ1-2, with TRBD1 identical over 7 bases. After removal of 5 bases from V and 2 bases from J, the junction contained 8 bases not matched to a gene. The CDR3 totals 15 residues. From germline, CDR1 is SNHLY and CDR2 FYNNEI. This CDR3 is CASSPLGTENYGYTF. The CDR3 DNA reads TGTGCCAGCAGTCCGCTCGGGACAGAGAACTATGGCTACACCTTC.

Regarding this clonotype: The size of this beta chain means little, since it is a stray read in a library made for alpha chains. V gene TRBV18 combines with J gene TRBJ2-3; D gene unclear. Trimming cost V 3 bases and J 6 bases, with 4 bases left between them. CDR3 length equals 11 residues. Germline CDR1 is KGHSH and CDR2 is LQKENI. The CDR3 is CASSPMDTQYF. In DNA, the CDR3 is TGTGCCAGCTCACCGATGGATACGCAGTATTTT.

By proportion, this clonotype is medium-sized. The size of this beta chain means little, since it is a stray read in a library made for alpha chains. The V and J genes are TRBV19 and TRBJ1-5, with TRBD1 identical over 7 bases. CDR1 and CDR2 from the germline V gene are LNHDA and SQIVND (reference sequence). The V segment lost 5 bases and the J segment 2 bases; nucleotides outside the gene matches: 9. The length of the CDR3 is 16 residues. For the CDR3, the DNA is TGTGCCAGTAGTCCACGACAGGGTCTCGGCAATCAGCCCCAGCATTTT. It yields the protein CASSPRQGLGNQPQHF.

This clonotype was picked up many times. This beta chain lies outside the target of a library built for alpha chains; its clone size means little. The rearrangement links TRBV18 to TRBJ1-1; 7 bases line up with TRBD1. J gave up 11 bases and V 6 bases, and 9 bases lay outside the gene matches. This CDR3 contains 12 residues. Per the germline V gene, CDR1 is KGHSH and CDR2 is LQKENI. The CDR3 loop is CASSRDSDRAFF. As DNA, the CDR3 is TGTGCCAGCTCGCGGGACAGCGACCGGGCTTTCTTT. Together with reference TRBV18 and TRBJ1-1, the CDR3 gives the full variable domain: NAGVMQNPRHLVRRRGQEARLRCSPMKGHSHVYWYRQLPEEGLKFMVYLQKENIIDESGMPKERFSAEFPKEGPSILRIQQVVRGDSAAYFCASSRDSDRAFFGQGTRLTVV.

Notes on this clonotype: At one end the junction does not follow the germline gene, possibly because of a read error. Because the library targeted alpha chains, this beta chain is an off-target read whose size means little. The rearrangement joins TRBV2 to TRBJ2-7; D is possibly TRBD1 (6 bases). Germline CDR1 reads SNHLY; CDR2 reads FYNNEI. This CDR3 has 11 amino acids. The CDR3 nucleotides are TGTGCCAGCAATAGCAGGGGAGCCCCCTCCTTC. Its translation is CASNSRGAPSF.

This clonotype is classed as medium-sized. In a library made to pick up alpha chains, this beta chain is a stray read with a size that means little. The V gene is TRBV6-2 or TRBV6-3, the J gene TRBJ2-7; the D gene could be TRBD1 or TRBD2 (5 bases each). The CDR3 totals 14 residues. The ends were cut back, 2 bases at V and 4 bases at J, with 12 bases in the middle. Per the germline V gene, CDR1 is MNHEY and CDR2 is SVGEGT. CDR3 region: CASSYGGTAYEQYF. The CDR3 DNA follows: TGTGCCAGCAGTTACGGTGGGACCGCGTACGAGCAGTACTTC.

In regard to this clonotype: This may be a read error: a much more frequent sequence differs by one nucleotide. This beta chain turned up in a library designed for alpha chains; as an off-target read, its abundance says little. The V call is TRBV20-1, the J call TRBJ2-3; 9 bases map to TRBD2. The CDR3 loop spans 15 amino acids. J lost 4 bases, V lost 7 bases, and 12 bases had no gene match. CDR1 is DFQATT and CDR2 is SNEGSKA in the germline V gene (reference sequence). CDR3 residues: CSESRERGEADTQYF. The CDR3 DNA reads as TGCAGTGAGTCTAGAGAGCGGGGGGAAGCAGATACGCAGTATTTT.

Of note for this clonotype: A much larger clone differs from this one at a single base, so this may be a read error. Since it is a stray read in a library aimed at alpha chains, this beta chain has a size that is not meaningful. The chain carries TRBV7-3 and TRBJ2-1; 11 positions match TRBD1. Trimming took 8 bases from V and 4 from J; bases not matched to a gene: 10. CDR3 size: 16 residues. CDR1 SGHTA and CDR2 FQGTGA come from the germline V gene. CDR3 DNA: TGTGCCAGCGGCCCAAGGGACAGGGGGTCATACAATGAGCAGTTCTTC. Protein sequence: CASGPRDRGSYNEQFF.

Details on this clonotype: The library was prepared for alpha chains; this beta chain is a stray read, so its frequency means little. This sequence joins TRBV20-1 and TRBJ2-2; no clear D gene. In germline, CDR1 is DFQATT, CDR2 SNEGSKA (reference sequence). Trimming removed 3 bases at V and 6 bases at J, with 17 bases between. The CDR3 loop spans 15 amino acids. CDR3 bases: TGCAGTGCTAGTCGAGCTGGCCCCCTCGCCGGGGAGCTGTTTTTT. The encoded protein is CSASRAGPLAGELFF.

In this sample, this clonotype turned up many times. This beta chain is a stray sequence in a library constructed for alpha chains; its clone size is not meaningful. The CDR3 protein is CASSSGLAGGPLQYF. In nucleotides, the CDR3 is TGTGCCAGCAGCTCGGGACTAGCGGGGGGGCCCCTGCAGTATTTT. The V call is TRBV7-2, the J call TRBJ2-3, with 16 bases matching TRBD2. The V gene end was trimmed by 4 bases and the J gene end by 11 bases; junction bases not matched to a gene: 6. Germline CDR1 and CDR2: SGHTA and FQGNSA. This CDR3 region has 15 residues.

Within the sample, this clonotype is medium-sized (0.01 to 0.1%). Being off target in a library aimed at alpha chains, this beta chain has a size of little meaning. The chain links TRBV15 to TRBJ1-4; TRBD1 is a possible D gene (5 bases). Germline assignment: CDR1 LNHNV and CDR2 YYDKDF (reference sequence). Trimming took 3 bases from V and 6 from J, leaving 14 bases between them. The length of the CDR3 is 15 residues. The CDR3 protein is CATSRQGSRDEKLFF. In DNA, the CDR3 is TGTGCCACCAGCAGGCAGGGCTCTAGGGATGAAAAACTGTTTTTT.

This clonotype was recorded at least ten times. Because the library targeted alpha chains, this beta chain is an off-target read whose size means little. CDR3 in amino acids: CASSKEPGSGTEAFF. CDR3 nucleotide sequence: TGTGCCAGCAGTAAGGAACCAGGGTCGGGTACTGAAGCTTTCTTT. This sequence joins TRBV21-1 and TRBJ1-1; the table's D call TRBD1 went unverified against the DNA. TRBV21-1 is flagged as a pseudogene. The CDR3 sequence is 15 residues long.

Details on this clonotype: As an off-target read in a library built for alpha chains, this beta chain has a frequency of little significance. This chain uses TRBV7-2 with TRBJ1-6, with D perhaps TRBD1 (5 bases). CDR1 and CDR2 (germline): SGHTA, FQGNSA. Trimming stripped 3 bases from V and 6 bases from J, with 9 bases between. The CDR3 sequence is 14 residues long. The CDR3 region has the DNA TGTGCCAGCAGCTTTCGACAGACTAATTCACCCCTCCACTTT. The encoded protein is CASSFRQTNSPLHF.

By its share, this clonotype is medium-sized (0.01 to 0.1%). This beta chain lies outside the target of a library built for alpha chains; its clone size means little. The CDR3 loop reads CASSIGQANSPLHF. CDR3 DNA sequence: TGTGCCAGCAGCATAGGACAGGCAAATTCACCCCTCCACTTT. The chain recombines TRBV7-9 with TRBJ1-6, with 7 bases lining up with TRBD1. The CDR3 runs 14 residues. The V segment lost 5 bases and the J segment 7 bases; nucleotides outside the gene matches: 5. In germline, CDR1 is SEHNR, CDR2 FQNEAQ (reference sequence).

This clonotype was picked up many times. This beta chain is an unintended read in a library built for alpha chains; its size means little. The V and J genes are TRBV29-1 and TRBJ1-1; 8 nucleotides align to TRBD1. Looked up from germline, CDR1 is SQVTM and CDR2 is ANQGSEA. Germline trimming cut 1 base from V and 6 bases from J; bases unmatched to any gene: 10. This CDR3 spans 15 amino acids. The CDR3 DNA sequence: TGCAGCGTTGAAGCGTGGACAGGGTGGGGGGCTGAAGCTTTCTTT. Its protein is CSVEAWTGWGAEAFF.

There are many counts of this clonotype. As an off-target read in a library built for alpha chains, this beta chain has a frequency of little significance. CDR3 region: CASSLIVLGDTEAFF. The CDR3 DNA follows: TGTGCCAGCAGCTTAATTGTGCTGGGGGACACTGAAGCTTTCTTT. This chain uses TRBV7-2 with TRBJ1-1; D perhaps matches TRBD1 (5 bases). The V and J ends lost 2 bases and 3 bases respectively, with 13 bases between them. Germline CDR1 SGHTA, CDR2 FQGNSA. This CDR3 has 15 amino acids.

By sample fraction, this clonotype is large. The library was prepared for alpha chains; this beta chain is a stray read, so its frequency means little. CDR3 residues: CASSLRQDNYGYTF. The CDR3 region has the DNA TGTGCCAGCTCTCTAAGACAAGATAACTATGGCTACACCTTC. The V and J genes are TRBV18 and TRBJ1-2; D is uncertain. The CDR3 has 14 residues. The germline V gene has CDR1 KGHSH and CDR2 LQKENI. V dropped 6 bases and J dropped 1 base, with 12 bases sitting between them.

At least ten counts were recorded for this clonotype. This beta chain is off target for a library built for alpha chains, so its abundance means little. J is TRBJ2-1 and V is TRBV7-9, with 7 bases aligning to TRBD2. V lost 2 bases and J lost 12; bases outside the gene matches: 4. In germline, CDR1 is SEHNR, CDR2 FQNEAQ (reference sequence). The CDR3 consists of 12 residues. Here the CDR3 DNA reads TGTGCCAGCAGCTTAACGGGAGGAGGGCAGTTCTTC. The encoded protein is CASSLTGGGQFF.

This clonotype is labeled as medium-sized. Within a library made for alpha chains, this beta chain is off target, and its count is uninformative. The chain combines TRBV5-1 with TRBJ1-4, with D perhaps TRBD1 (5 bases). The germline CDR1 and CDR2 sequences are SGHRS and YFSETQ. Trimming removed 4 bases at V and 0 bases at J, with 13 bases between. This CDR3 spans 16 amino acids. The DNA of the CDR3 is TGCGCCAGCAGCCAAGGGACTCCTGCAACTAATGAAAAACTGTTTTTT. Translating it yields CASSQGTPATNEKLFF. Supplemented by reference TRBV5-1 and TRBJ1-4, the full variable domain reads KAGVTQTPRYLIKTRGQQVTLSCSPISGHRSVSWYQQTPGQGLQFLFEYFSETQRNKGNFPGRFSGRQFSNSRSEMNVSTLELGDSALYLCASSQGTPATNEKLFFGSGTQLSVL.

This clonotype was counted only a few times. This beta chain came through as a stray read in a library set up for alpha chains, and its size says little. The rearrangement uses TRBV29-1 and TRBJ2-1; D is unclear. The germline V and J ends were trimmed by 7 bases and 0 bases, with 19 bases remaining between them. The CDR3 has 16 residues. Looked up from germline, CDR1 is SQVTM and CDR2 is ANQGSEA. CDR3 in amino acids: CSGNSRARSSYNEQFF. CDR3 nucleotides: TGCAGCGGGAACTCTAGAGCCCGGAGCTCCTACAATGAGCAGTTCTTC.

In its sample, this clonotype ranks as medium-sized. Because this beta chain is a stray read in a library intended to capture alpha chains, its abundance should not be given much weight. The rearrangement uses TRBV11-2 and TRBJ2-5; D unresolved. V gave up 5 bases and J gave up 3 bases, with 10 bases separating them. The CDR3 has 13 residues. The V gene's germline CDR1 is SGHAT and CDR2 FQNNGV. The CDR3 is CASSPSPEETQYF. In DNA, the CDR3 is TGTGCCAGCAGCCCCAGCCCCGAAGAGACCCAGTACTTC.

With respect to this clonotype: The library was prepared for alpha chains; this beta chain is a stray read, so its frequency means little. The chain links TRBV5-1 to TRBJ2-6; a possible D gene is TRBD2 (6 bases). The V and J ends lost 4 bases and 1 base respectively, with 18 bases between them. The CDR3 extends over 18 amino acids. Germline V gives CDR1 SGHRS, CDR2 YFSETQ. The CDR3 nucleotides are TGCGCCAGCAGCCTGGAGGGCAACTCAGTTTCTGGGGCCAACGTCCTGACTTTC. This encodes CASSLEGNSVSGANVLTF.

This clonotype was counted many times. This beta chain is off target for a library built for alpha chains, so its abundance means little. The genes are TRBV6-1 and TRBJ2-1; 9 nucleotides line up with TRBD2. Trimming at V came to 7 bases and at J to 7 bases, leaving 5 bases not matched to a gene. From germline, CDR1 is MNHNS and CDR2 SASEGT. This CDR3 has 13 amino acids. The CDR3 protein is CASISGGWNEQFF. The CDR3 nucleotides read TGTGCCAGCATCAGCGGGGGGTGGAATGAGCAGTTCTTC.

As concerns this clonotype: This beta chain was picked up by a library intended for alpha chains and is off target, so its count carries little meaning. The chain employs TRBV5-8 and TRBJ1-5; D remains unclear. Trimming took 0 bases from V and 6 from J, leaving 7 bases between them. The CDR3 sequence is 13 residues long. Germline CDR1 is SGHTS and CDR2 is YDEGEE. CDR3 nucleotide sequence: TGTGCCAGCAGCTTGGGCGGTTTTCAGCCCCAGCATTTT. Its protein is CASSLGGFQPQHF.

As concerns this clonotype: Since the library was made to target alpha chains, this beta chain is a stray read and its abundance is not meaningful. The V gene is TRBV28, the J gene TRBJ2-5; D call uncertain. V gave up 3 bases and J gave up 1 base, with 9 bases separating them. Germline V gene sequence: CDR1 MDHEN, CDR2 SYDVKM. CDR3 length: 14 amino acids. CDR3 loop: CASSFTQTQETQYF. The CDR3 coding sequence is TGTGCCAGCAGTTTCACACAGACCCAAGAGACCCAGTACTTC.